A selection of T cell receptor beta chains follows, all from one sample in a study of blood T cell repertoires in COVID-19. Produced via immunoSEQ multiplex PCR; TCRdb's table is partial and in-frame only. The profile shows roughly 200,000 clones, around 84% of them singletons. Sequenced sample: PBMCs or T cells enriched from blood (not recorded which). Source of these receptors: a man aged 35-49 years who had recovered from COVID-19. Both conserved end residues are part of each CDR3. A D gene is named only where the DNA matches it firmly. Rows may omit the clone size; those that give it use once, few, many or a size class.

CDR3 DNA	CDR3 protein	V gene	J gene	D gene	clone size
TGTGCCAGCAGACAAACAGGAGGCAATCAGCCCCAGCATTTT	CASRQTGGNQPQHF	TRBV6-5	TRBJ1-5	NA	few
TGTGCCAGCAGCTTAGGGCAGGGGCCCTACAATGAGCAGTTCTTC	CASSLGQGPYNEQFF	TRBV11-3	TRBJ2-1	NA	NA
TGTGCCAGCAGCGTACAGGGACTAGCGGGAAATGAGCAGTTCTTC	CASSVQGLAGNEQFF	TRBV7-3	TRBJ2-1	TRBD2	once
TGTGCCAGCAGCTTGCGACAGACGAACACTGAAGCTTTCTTT	CASSLRQTNTEAFF	TRBV5-6	TRBJ1-1	NA	NA
TGTGCCAGTGGGGGACAGGGGTACACTGAAGCTTTCTTT	CASGGQGYTEAFF	TRBV28	TRBJ1-1	TRBD1	few
TGTGCCAGCAGCTTACAGGGGGATAGCAATCAGCCCCAGCATTTT	CASSLQGDSNQPQHF	TRBV7-2	TRBJ1-5	TRBD1	few
TGCGCCAGCAGCTTACGGGGAAACACTGAAGCTTTCTTT	CASSLRGNTEAFF	TRBV5-1	TRBJ1-1	NA	NA
TGTGCCAGCAGCCCAGGGACAGGGGGCTATGGCTACACCTTC	CASSPGTGGYGYTF	TRBV9	TRBJ1-2	TRBD1	NA
TGTGCCAGCAGCCGCCAGGGGGGCAGGGATGGCTACACCTTC	CASSRQGGRDGYTF	TRBV27	TRBJ1-2	TRBD1	NA
TGTGCCAGCGGGTACCGGCCACTACCATGGGGCGGGAGTACATACGAGCAGTACTTC	CASGYRPLPWGGSTYEQYF	TRBV2	TRBJ2-7	TRBD2	NA
TGTGCCACCAGCAGATCTAGACAGGGAGGAGGGAATTCACCCCTCCACTTT	CATSRSRQGGGNSPLHF	TRBV15	TRBJ1-6	TRBD1	NA
TGTGCCAGCAGGGGGACAGGGGATAGCAATCAGCCCCAGCATTTT	CASRGTGDSNQPQHF	TRBV25-1	TRBJ1-5	TRBD1	NA
TGTGCCAGCAGTTACCTCAGGTGGGACTATGGCTACACCTTC	CASSYLRWDYGYTF	TRBV6-2/TRBV6-3	TRBJ1-2	NA	NA
TGTGCCAGCTCACCAAGGGAGAGCACAGATACGCAGTATTTT	CASSPRESTDTQYF	TRBV18	TRBJ2-3	NA	NA
TGTGCCAGCCGGGGTAGCCAAGAGACCCAGTACTTC	CASRGSQETQYF	TRBV2	TRBJ2-5	NA	NA
TGTGCCAGCAGTGACCACAGGGGGCCCGTGACCCAGTACTTC	CASSDHRGPVTQYF	TRBV25-1	TRBJ2-5	TRBD1	NA
TGTGCCAGCAGCTTGGAGCTTAACTATGGCTACACCTTC	CASSLELNYGYTF	TRBV5-4	TRBJ1-2	NA	NA
TGTGCCAGCAGTTCCAGGACAGAAGCTAACTATGGCTACACCTTC	CASSSRTEANYGYTF	TRBV27	TRBJ1-2	NA	few
TGTGCCAGCAGCAAAGGGGAGGACAGGGGGCATTCCACCATATATTTT	CASSKGEDRGHSTIYF	TRBV21-1	TRBJ1-3	NA	NA
TGTGCCAGTAGCAGGTCAGAGTCCTTTTATGGCTACACCTTC	CASSRSESFYGYTF	TRBV19	TRBJ1-2	NA	NA
TGCGCCAGCAGCCAGGGGGCGGTGGATGAAAAACTGTTTTTT	CASSQGAVDEKLFF	TRBV4-3	TRBJ1-4	NA	NA
TGCAGCGTCCCGACCGGGACAGGGGTCAATGAGCAGTTCTTC	CSVPTGTGVNEQFF	TRBV29-1	TRBJ2-1	TRBD1	NA
TGTGCCACCAGCAGAGAGGCGGGGGCTAACTATGGCTACACCTTC	CATSREAGANYGYTF	TRBV15	TRBJ1-2	NA	NA
TGCGCCAGCAGCCAGGACAGGTGGGATTCACCCCTCCACTTT	CASSQDRWDSPLHF	TRBV5-1	TRBJ1-6	TRBD1	NA
TGTGCCACCAGCAGAGATAAGGGAGGGGCCCGGCCCCAGCATTTT	CATSRDKGGARPQHF	TRBV15	TRBJ1-5	NA	NA
TGCGCCAGCAGCTCATACCGGGACAGCTCCTATGGCTACACCTTC	CASSSYRDSSYGYTF	TRBV5-1	TRBJ1-2	TRBD1	NA
TGTGCCAGCAGTGACTCGATTCGGGATGAGCAGTTCTTC	CASSDSIRDEQFF	TRBV6-4	TRBJ2-1	NA	NA